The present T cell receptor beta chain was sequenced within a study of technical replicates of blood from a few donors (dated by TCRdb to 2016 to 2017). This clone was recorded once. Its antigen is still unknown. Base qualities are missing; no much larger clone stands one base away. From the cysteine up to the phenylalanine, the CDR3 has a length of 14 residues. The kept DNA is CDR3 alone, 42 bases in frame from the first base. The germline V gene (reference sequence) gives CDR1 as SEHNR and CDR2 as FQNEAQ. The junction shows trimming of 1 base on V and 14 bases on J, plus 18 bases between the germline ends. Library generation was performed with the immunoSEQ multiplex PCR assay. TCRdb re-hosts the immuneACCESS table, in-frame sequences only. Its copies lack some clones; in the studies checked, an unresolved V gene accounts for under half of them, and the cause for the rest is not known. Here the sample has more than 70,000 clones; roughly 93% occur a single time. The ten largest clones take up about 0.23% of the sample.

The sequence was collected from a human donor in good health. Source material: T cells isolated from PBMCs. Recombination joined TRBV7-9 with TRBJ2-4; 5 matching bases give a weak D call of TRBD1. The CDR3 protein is CASSLEEGAGPEYF. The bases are TGTGCCAGCAGCTTAGAGGAAGGGGCAGGGCCAGAGTACTTC.